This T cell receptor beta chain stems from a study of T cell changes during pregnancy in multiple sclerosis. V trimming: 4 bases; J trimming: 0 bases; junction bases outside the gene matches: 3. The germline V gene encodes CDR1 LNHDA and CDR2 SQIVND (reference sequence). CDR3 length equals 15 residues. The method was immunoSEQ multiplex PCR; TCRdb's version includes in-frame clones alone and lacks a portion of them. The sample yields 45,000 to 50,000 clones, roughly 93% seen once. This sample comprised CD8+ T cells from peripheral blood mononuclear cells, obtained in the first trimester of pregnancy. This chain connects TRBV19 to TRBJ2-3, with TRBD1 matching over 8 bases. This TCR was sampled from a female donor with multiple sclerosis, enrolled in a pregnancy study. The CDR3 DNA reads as TGTGCCAGTAGTAAAAACAGGGGGAGCACAGATACGCAGTATTTT. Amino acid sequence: CASSKNRGSTDTQYF. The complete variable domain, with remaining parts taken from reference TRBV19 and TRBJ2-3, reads DGGITQSPKYLFRKEGQNVTLSCEQNLNHDAMYWYRQDPGQGLRLIYYSQIVNDFQKGDIAEGYSVSREKKESFPLTVTSAQKNPTAFYLCASSKNRGSTDTQYFGPGTRLTVL.